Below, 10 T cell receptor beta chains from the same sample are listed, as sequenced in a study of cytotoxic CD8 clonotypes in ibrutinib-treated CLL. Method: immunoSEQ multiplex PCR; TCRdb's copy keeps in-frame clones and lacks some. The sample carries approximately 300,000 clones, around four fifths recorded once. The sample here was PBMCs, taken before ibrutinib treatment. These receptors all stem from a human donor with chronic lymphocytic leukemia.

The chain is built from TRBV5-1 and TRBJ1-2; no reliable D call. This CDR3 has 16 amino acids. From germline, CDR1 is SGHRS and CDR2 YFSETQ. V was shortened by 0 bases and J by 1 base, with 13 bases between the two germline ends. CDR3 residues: CASSLAILGSNYGYTF. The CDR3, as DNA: TGCGCCAGCAGCTTGGCGATTCTGGGCAGTAACTATGGCTACACCTTC.

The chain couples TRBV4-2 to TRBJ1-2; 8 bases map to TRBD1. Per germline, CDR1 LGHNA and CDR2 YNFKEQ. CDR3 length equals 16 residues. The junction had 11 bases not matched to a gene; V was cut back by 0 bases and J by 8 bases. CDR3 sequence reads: CASSQDNVRTGRGYTF. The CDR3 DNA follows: TGTGCCAGCAGCCAAGATAATGTAAGGACAGGGAGAGGCTACACCTTC.

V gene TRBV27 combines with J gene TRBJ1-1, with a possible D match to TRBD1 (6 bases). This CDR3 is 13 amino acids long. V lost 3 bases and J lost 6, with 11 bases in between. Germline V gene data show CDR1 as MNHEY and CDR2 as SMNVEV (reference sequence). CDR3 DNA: TGTGCCAGCAGTTTTCAGAGGGGGGCTGAAGCTTTCTTT. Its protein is CASSFQRGAEAFF.

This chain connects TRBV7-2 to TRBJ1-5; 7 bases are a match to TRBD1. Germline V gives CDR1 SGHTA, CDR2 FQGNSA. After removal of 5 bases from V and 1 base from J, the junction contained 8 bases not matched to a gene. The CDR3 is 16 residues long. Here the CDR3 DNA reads TGTGCCAGCAGCCAACTTCCGACAGGGAGCAATCAGCCCCAGCATTTT. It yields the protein CASSQLPTGSNQPQHF.

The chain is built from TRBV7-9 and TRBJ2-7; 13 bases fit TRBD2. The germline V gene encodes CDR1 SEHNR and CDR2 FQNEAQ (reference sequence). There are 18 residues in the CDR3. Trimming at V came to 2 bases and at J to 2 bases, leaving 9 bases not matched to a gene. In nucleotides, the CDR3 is TGTGCCAGCAGCTTACCGGGACTAGCGGGATTCCCCCCCTACGAGCAGTACTTC. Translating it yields CASSLPGLAGFPPYEQYF.

DNA of the CDR3: TGTGCCAGCAGTCCACTAGCGGGGGCCCCCTACGAGCAGTACTTC. Protein sequence: CASSPLAGAPYEQYF. The chain is built from TRBV27 and TRBJ2-7, with 11 bases matching TRBD2. Trimming took 5 bases from V and 2 from J; bases not matched to a gene: 5. The CDR3 loop spans 15 amino acids. Germline CDR1 MNHEY, CDR2 SMNVEV (reference sequence).

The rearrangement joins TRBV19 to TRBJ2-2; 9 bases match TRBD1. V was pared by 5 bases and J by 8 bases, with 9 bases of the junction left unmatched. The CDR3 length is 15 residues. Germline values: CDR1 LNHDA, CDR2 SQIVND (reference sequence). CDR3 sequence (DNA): TGTGCCAGTAGTCCGACAGGGGGACCACCTGGGGAGCTGTTTTTT. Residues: CASSPTGGPPGELFF.

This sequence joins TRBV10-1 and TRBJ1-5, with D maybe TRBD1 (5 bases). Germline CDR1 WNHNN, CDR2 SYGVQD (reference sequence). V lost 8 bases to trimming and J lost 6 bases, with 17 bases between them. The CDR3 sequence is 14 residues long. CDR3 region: CASPLRVESQPQHF. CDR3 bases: TGCGCCAGCCCACTCAGGGTCGAAAGTCAGCCCCAGCATTTT.

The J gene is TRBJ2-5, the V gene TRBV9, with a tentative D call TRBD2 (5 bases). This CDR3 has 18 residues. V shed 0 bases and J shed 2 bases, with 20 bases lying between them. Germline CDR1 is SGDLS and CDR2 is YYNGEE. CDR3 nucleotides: TGTGCCAGCAGCGTAGGCGTCTCTGCTAGCCCAATTCAAGAGACCCAGTACTTC. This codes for CASSVGVSASPIQETQYF.

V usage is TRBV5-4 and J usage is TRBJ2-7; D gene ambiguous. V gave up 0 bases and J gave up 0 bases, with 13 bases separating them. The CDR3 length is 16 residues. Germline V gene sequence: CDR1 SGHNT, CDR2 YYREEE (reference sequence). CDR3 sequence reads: CASSLGLTSGSYEQYF. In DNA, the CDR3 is TGTGCCAGCAGCTTGGGTCTAACCTCGGGCTCCTACGAGCAGTACTTC. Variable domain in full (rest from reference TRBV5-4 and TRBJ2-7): ETGVTQSPTHLIKTRGQQVTLRCSSQSGHNTVSWYQQALGQGPQFIFQYYREEENGRGNFPPRFSGLQFPNYSSELNVNALELDDSALYLCASSLGLTSGSYEQYFGPGTRLTVT.